A selection of T cell receptor beta chains follows, all from one sample in a study of regulatory T cells in long-lasting Graves disease. Using its own MiXCR run on the multiplex PCR reads, TCRdb lists one record per CDR3 protein. The sample has approximately 210,000 distinct CDR3 sequences, about 16% seen once. The sample consisted of peripheral blood mononuclear cells (PBMCs), taken at new diagnosis, from a patient treated with antithyroid drugs. These receptors all stem from a female donor with Graves disease. The CDR3 runs from the conserved cysteine through the conserved F or W. A D gene is named only where the DNA matches it firmly. Size values are once, few and many counts, or a class for expanded clones, and some rows have none.

>many|TRBV27|.|TRBJ2-3
CASSLKGGEDTQYF
TGTGCCAGCAGTTTGAAAGGAGGTGAAGATACGCAGTATTTT
>many|TRBV9|.|TRBJ2-3
CASSVGTARTDTQYF
TGTGCCAGCAGCGTAGGGACAGCCCGCACAGATACGCAGTATTTT
>many|TRBV20-1|TRBD1|TRBJ1-1
CSARSDRDTEAFF
TGCAGTGCTAGATCGGACAGGGACACTGAAGCTTTCTTT
>few|TRBV20-1|TRBD2|TRBJ2-1
CSASALAGVGNEQFF
TGCAGTGCTAGTGCTCTAGCGGGAGTCGGGAATGAGCAGTTCTTC
>many|TRBV5-1|.|TRBJ2-7
CASSTDAYEQYF
TGCGCCAGCAGCACGGATGCCTACGAGCAGTACTTC
>many|TRBV29-1|TRBD1|TRBJ2-3
CSVRDSLTDTQYF
TGCAGCGTTCGGGACAGTCTCACAGATACGCAGTATTTT
>once|TRBV2|TRBD1|TRBJ2-1
CASSWFRDRAYNEQFF
TGTGCCAGCAGTTGGTTCCGGGACAGGGCTTACAATGAGCAGTTCTTC
>.|TRBV9|.|TRBJ2-1
CASSVSGQTGNEQFF
TGTGCCAGCAGCGTCAGCGGCCAGACGGGCAATGAGCAGTTCTTC
>many|TRBV10-3|TRBD2|TRBJ2-7
CAISARTSGRPEQYF
TGTGCCATCAGTGCCCGGACTAGCGGGAGGCCCGAGCAGTACTTC
>many|TRBV12-3/TRBV12-4|.|TRBJ2-4
CASSPPGGKNIQYF
TGTGCCAGCAGCCCCCCAGGGGGGAAAAACATTCAGTACTTC
>few|TRBV18|TRBD2|TRBJ2-5
CASSPPITSGVKETQYF
TGTGCCAGCTCACCCCCCATTACTAGCGGGGTAAAAGAGACCCAGTACTTC
>many|TRBV11-2|.|TRBJ2-1
CASSAGLRSNEQFF
TGTGCCAGCAGCGCGGGACTCCGGTCGAATGAGCAGTTCTTC
>many|TRBV11-2|TRBD2|TRBJ2-3
CASSPRTSGKVDTQYF
TGTGCCAGCAGCCCCCGGACTAGCGGGAAGGTAGATACGCAGTATTTT
>many|TRBV7-9|.|TRBJ2-1
CASSLGDFNTYNEQFF
TGTGCCAGCAGCTTAGGGGACTTCAACACCTACAATGAGCAGTTCTTC
>many|TRBV19|TRBD1|TRBJ2-7
CASSFTSGTGSYEQYF
TGTGCCAGTAGTTTCACTTCCGGGACAGGCTCCTACGAGCAGTACTTC
>many|TRBV5-6|.|TRBJ2-7
CASSSVRKPLGSYEQYF
TGTGCCAGCAGCTCGGTAAGGAAACCCCTCGGATCCTACGAGCAGTACTTC
>.|TRBV7-8|TRBD2|TRBJ2-3
CASSLEAGGSSTDTQYF
TGTGCCAGCAGCTTAGAGGCGGGAGGGTCTAGCACAGATACGCAGTATTTT
>many|TRBV9|.|TRBJ1-2
CASSHESRALKGYTF
TGTGCCAGCAGTCATGAATCCCGGGCGCTAAAGGGCTACACCTTC
>.|TRBV12-3/TRBV12-4|TRBD1|TRBJ2-2
CASSRTGTLTGELFF
TGTGCCAGCAGTAGGACAGGGACGTTAACCGGGGAGCTGTTTTTT
>many|TRBV10-3|TRBD1|TRBJ1-5
CATRDRGNQPQHF
TGTGCCACCCGGGACAGGGGCAATCAGCCCCAGCATTTT
>many|TRBV20-1|TRBD1|TRBJ2-1
CSARGPGQLTSVF
TGCAGTGCTAGGGGCCCGGGACAGCTCACATCGGTCTTC
>once|TRBV2|.|TRBJ1-6
CASILGRESPLHF
TGTGCCAGCATATTGGGCAGGGAGTCACCCCTCCACTTT
>many|TRBV27|TRBD1|TRBJ1-6
CASRRVDRGNSPLHF
TGTGCCAGCAGGAGGGTCGACAGGGGGAATTCACCCCTCCACTTT
>many|TRBV4-2|TRBD2|TRBJ2-5
CASSHPLPAGEETQYF
TGTGCCAGCAGCCATCCCCTCCCGGCGGGAGAAGAGACCCAGTACTTC
>few|TRBV7-3|.|TRBJ1-3
CASSLNGGNTIYF
TGTGCCAGCAGCTTAAATGGGGGAAACACCATATATTTT
>many|TRBV19|.|TRBJ1-5
CASSPQLGQPQHF
TGTGCCAGTAGTCCCCAATTGGGTCAGCCCCAGCATTTT
>.|TRBV7-8|TRBD1|TRBJ1-2
CASSRSTGGDGYTF
TGTGCCAGCAGCCGATCAACAGGGGGCGATGGCTACACCTTC
>few|TRBV5-1|.|TRBJ2-7
CASSLLADYEQYF
TGCGCCAGCAGCTTGTTGGCGGACTACGAGCAGTACTTC
>many|TRBV28|TRBD1|TRBJ1-4
CASSLSQGVWSEKLFF
TGTGCCAGCAGTTTATCACAGGGGGTCTGGTCTGAAAAACTGTTTTTT
>few|TRBV15|.|TRBJ2-3
CATSRGDYNALDTQYF
TGTGCCACCAGCAGAGGCGATTATAACGCTCTGGATACGCAGTATTTT
>many|TRBV27|.|TRBJ1-1
CASSDCPEAFF
TGTGCCAGCAGTGATTGCCCTGAAGCTTTCTTT
>many|TRBV29-1|.|TRBJ2-1
CSGGLTDYNEQFF
TGCAGCGGGGGGCTGACGGATTACAATGAGCAGTTCTTC
>.|TRBV12-3/TRBV12-4|.|TRBJ1-2
CASSLWDANHYGYTF
TGTGCCAGCAGTTTGTGGGACGCAAATCACTATGGCTACACCTTC
>many|TRBV10-2|.|TRBJ1-5
CASSEDGSLQHF
TGCGCCAGCAGTGAGGATGGCAGCCTACAGCATTTT
>many|TRBV29-1|.|TRBJ2-1
CSVDAGGTGYNEQFF
TGCAGCGTGGATGCCGGCGGGACGGGGTACAATGAGCAGTTCTTC
>few|TRBV29-1|TRBD1|TRBJ1-2
CSAEDRANYGYTF
TGCAGCGCAGAGGACAGGGCCAACTATGGCTACACCTTC
>many|TRBV2|TRBD1|TRBJ1-2
CASSEAAGGGYGYTF
TGTGCCAGCAGTGAAGCGGCAGGGGGAGGCTATGGCTACACCTTC
>many|TRBV9|TRBD2|TRBJ2-3
CASSVSGSGDTQYF
TGTGCCAGCAGCGTTAGCGGGAGTGGAGATACGCAGTATTTT
>many|TRBV14|TRBD1|TRBJ1-2
CASSQVLQGLNYGYTF
TGTGCCAGCAGCCAAGTGTTACAGGGGTTGAACTATGGCTACACCTTC
>.|TRBV11-3|.|TRBJ2-2
CASSLRVVGGELFF
TGTGCCAGCAGCTTAAGGGTGGTCGGCGGGGAGCTGTTTTTT
>few|TRBV7-9|TRBD1|TRBJ2-3
CASSFDFGTGRADTQYF
TGTGCCAGCAGCTTTGATTTCGGGACAGGGAGGGCAGATACGCAGTATTTT
>.|TRBV4-1|.|TRBJ2-7
CASSQEKGRGYYEQYF
TGCGCCAGCAGCCAAGAAAAGGGCAGGGGATACTACGAGCAGTACTTC
>.|TRBV11-2|.|TRBJ2-7
CASSSRPDEQYF
TGTGCCAGCAGCTCCCGGCCGGACGAGCAGTACTTC
>many|TRBV14|.|TRBJ2-5
CASSQNLAPQETQYF
TGTGCCAGCAGCCAAAATCTAGCGCCCCAAGAGACCCAGTACTTC
>many|TRBV4-1|.|TRBJ1-4
CASSQKRGGPPGEKLFF
TGCGCCAGCAGCCAAAAGAGAGGGGGTCCTCCGGGTGAAAAACTGTTTTTT
>many|TRBV7-2|.|TRBJ1-2
CASSLYGYGYTF
TGTGCCAGCAGCTTATACGGGTATGGCTACACCTTC
>many|TRBV11-1|.|TRBJ2-5
CASSPRWGKETQYF
TGTGCCAGCAGCCCTCGATGGGGTAAGGAGACCCAGTACTTC
>.|TRBV29-1|.|TRBJ2-7
CSVHGTHYEQYF
TGCAGCGTTCACGGGACACACTACGAGCAGTACTTC
>many|TRBV28|.|TRBJ2-7
CASSTGTPSYEQYF
TGTGCCAGCAGCACCGGGACACCTTCCTACGAGCAGTACTTC
>few|TRBV6-5|.|TRBJ2-7
CASSYSGASFYEQYF
TGTGCCAGCAGTTACTCGGGGGCTAGCTTCTACGAGCAGTACTTC
>many|TRBV12-3/TRBV12-4|TRBD2|TRBJ2-1
CASSAPPWGLGTSGSSYNEQFF
TGTGCCAGCAGCGCGCCCCCGTGGGGACTAGGGACTAGCGGGAGCTCCTACAATGAGCAGTTCTTC
>few|TRBV15|.|TRBJ1-2
CATSRSAGFGYGYTF
TGTGCCACCAGCCGAAGTGCAGGGTTCGGCTATGGCTACACCTTC
>many|TRBV11-3|.|TRBJ2-5
CASSFGRGEEETQYF
TGTGCCAGCAGCTTCGGCAGGGGAGAGGAAGAGACCCAGTACTTC